This T cell receptor (beta chain) was observed in a study of blood T cell repertoires in COVID-19. As for the study in general: There were acute and convalescent COVID-19 samples, and they came from the United States, Italy and Spain.

Cohort assignment relied on participant-reported clinical history. In its sample, this clone was seen once. Deletions cut 4 bases from V and 10 bases from J, with 16 bases between. This CDR3 has 13 residues. Germline V gives CDR1 SEHNR, CDR2 FQNEAQ (reference sequence). Produced via immunoSEQ multiplex PCR; TCRdb's table is partial and in-frame only. The table has 200,000 to 250,000 clones, 83% seen once. The sample taken for sequencing was PBMCs or T cells enriched from blood (not recorded which). The TCR was taken from a woman aged 45-65 years who had been exposed to COVID-19. This sequence joins TRBV7-9 and TRBJ1-1; tentatively, D is TRBD1 (5 bases). CDR3 in DNA: TGTGCCAGCAGCTCTTGGACGGGGGGAGGAGCTTTCTTT. Translating it yields CASSSWTGGGAFF.